This T cell receptor (beta chain) was identified during a study of tumor and adjacent non-tumor tissue in lung cancer (dated 2018 in TCRdb). A note on the overall study: Patients with adenocarcinoma (about 12), squamous cell carcinoma (2) and small cell lung cancer (1) were included in the cohort. Among the approximately 15 patients, ages ranged from about 31 to 76 years, some ten were men and 5 were women, and disease was TNM stage I to III. Sequencing generated a total of around 120 million productive TCRbeta reads, averaging about 4.2 million reads per sample. The study compared bulk TCRbeta repertoires between lung tumor tissue and matched distant non-tumor lung tissue from fewer than 18 lung cancer patients. TCRbeta CDR3 sequencing was performed on about 30 paired specimens, with one tumor sample and one normal lung sample collected per patient. Study-wide findings and limitations: The top 100 clones accounted for a significantly larger cumulative portion of the repertoire in normal lung than in tumor tissue. TCR diversity (inverse Simpson) was significantly higher in tumor than in normal lung tissue (roughly 430 vs 170, P = 0.0075, Mann-Whitney U test). Because peripheral blood was not sequenced, blood TCRbeta repertoires in the lung cancer patients of the study were not examined. With only approximately 15 patients in the cohort, the authors noted that larger samples and more detailed clinical data are needed. TCR diversity was significantly higher in younger patients, and higher tumor TCR diversity was associated with shorter overall and disease-free survival. The sequencing platform is not named in the methods, and unique molecular identifiers are not mentioned.

Library preparation was by multiplex PCR. The run used an Illumina HiSeq 2500. TCRbeta libraries were constructed through three rounds of nested PCR with primers (Table S4) according to protocols modified from ARM-PCR. Before sequencing, PCR products in the 200-500 bp range were cut out of the gel and cleaned up using the QIAquick gel extraction kit. The paper's processing steps were these. Reads were cleaned using Trimmomatic, were merged into complete CDR3 sequences using FLASH, and were assigned to V(D)J germline segments using MiTCR. Clonal diversity was computed as the inverse Simpson's index with VDJtools. In-frame sequences lacking a premature stop codon were counted as productive reads. Using fastp trimming at Q25 and MiXCR clonotype assembly, TCRdb reanalyzed the public sequencing data and kept in-frame beta chains. Each entry is one CDR3 protein sequence, shown with its most common DNA and genes. The V and J calls here are based on TCRdb, not the publication. The sample table holds some 120,000 distinct CDR3 sequences, of which approximately 71% were seen once. 13% of the sample is in the top ten clones.

RNA was extracted from bulk unsorted tissue and checked for quality with a NanoDrop ND-1000 and an Agilent 2100. All donors had newly diagnosed lung cancer, had not received prior chemotherapy, and were admitted for thoracic surgery in China between August and November 2014. Patients with previous radiotherapy or chemotherapy, or with another concurrent cancer, were excluded from the study. Pieces of surgical tissue measuring roughly 1-2 cm3 were kept in RNAlater solution and stored at -80 degrees C until use. This clonotype has a count of ten or more. Its antigen is still unknown. No base quality values were provided; no much bigger clone lies one nucleotide off. Reading from cysteine to phenylalanine, the CDR3 counts 17 amino acids. Only the CDR3 DNA stays, 51 bases, in frame from base 1. After removal of 7 bases from V and 2 bases from J, the junction retains 16 bases not matched to a gene.

The sequence was collected from a man aged 25 to 40 with non-small cell lung cancer. The sequence links TRBV6-7 to TRBJ1-2, with 7 junctional bases fitting TRBD1. TRBV6-7 is treated as an ORF (open reading frame) with a function not yet certain. The sequenced sample consisted of lung tumor tissue. The CDR3 region reads CASTLQGGLNSNYGYTF. The bases read TGTGCCAGCACCCTCCAGGGGGGGTTAAATTCAAACTATGGCTACACCTTC.